The clone carrying this T cell receptor beta chain has just a few counts. Its antigen is unidentified. This entry comes from a study of identical twins. Addition of a universal primer site occurred through template switching, and cDNA carried unique molecular identifiers. TCRdb re-derived calls from the 5' RACE reads in MiXCR, one entry per CDR3 protein. The table lists approximately 500,000 distinct CDR3 sequences, roughly a quarter of them singletons. Findings and limits, study-wide: Findings depended on cross-sectional statistics rather than tracking the same donors.

CDR1 is SNHLY and CDR2 is FYNNEI in the germline V gene. V dropped 7 bases and J dropped 0 bases, with 10 bases sitting between them. CDR3 size: 15 residues. This same sample was also part of a study on T cells expressing NK-cell markers. That study adds: Out of eight donors sequenced, seven tested HCMV-seropositive and the remaining one seronegative.

V gene TRBV2 combines with J gene TRBJ2-6; D is unclear. Sequencing was done on a sample of CD4+ T cells sorted from blood. The sequence came from a woman between 18 and 29 years old in good health. Written as DNA, the CDR3 is TGTGCCAGCACCTTAGAGAGCTCTGGGGCCAACGTCCTGACTTTC. Translating it yields CASTLESSGANVLTF.